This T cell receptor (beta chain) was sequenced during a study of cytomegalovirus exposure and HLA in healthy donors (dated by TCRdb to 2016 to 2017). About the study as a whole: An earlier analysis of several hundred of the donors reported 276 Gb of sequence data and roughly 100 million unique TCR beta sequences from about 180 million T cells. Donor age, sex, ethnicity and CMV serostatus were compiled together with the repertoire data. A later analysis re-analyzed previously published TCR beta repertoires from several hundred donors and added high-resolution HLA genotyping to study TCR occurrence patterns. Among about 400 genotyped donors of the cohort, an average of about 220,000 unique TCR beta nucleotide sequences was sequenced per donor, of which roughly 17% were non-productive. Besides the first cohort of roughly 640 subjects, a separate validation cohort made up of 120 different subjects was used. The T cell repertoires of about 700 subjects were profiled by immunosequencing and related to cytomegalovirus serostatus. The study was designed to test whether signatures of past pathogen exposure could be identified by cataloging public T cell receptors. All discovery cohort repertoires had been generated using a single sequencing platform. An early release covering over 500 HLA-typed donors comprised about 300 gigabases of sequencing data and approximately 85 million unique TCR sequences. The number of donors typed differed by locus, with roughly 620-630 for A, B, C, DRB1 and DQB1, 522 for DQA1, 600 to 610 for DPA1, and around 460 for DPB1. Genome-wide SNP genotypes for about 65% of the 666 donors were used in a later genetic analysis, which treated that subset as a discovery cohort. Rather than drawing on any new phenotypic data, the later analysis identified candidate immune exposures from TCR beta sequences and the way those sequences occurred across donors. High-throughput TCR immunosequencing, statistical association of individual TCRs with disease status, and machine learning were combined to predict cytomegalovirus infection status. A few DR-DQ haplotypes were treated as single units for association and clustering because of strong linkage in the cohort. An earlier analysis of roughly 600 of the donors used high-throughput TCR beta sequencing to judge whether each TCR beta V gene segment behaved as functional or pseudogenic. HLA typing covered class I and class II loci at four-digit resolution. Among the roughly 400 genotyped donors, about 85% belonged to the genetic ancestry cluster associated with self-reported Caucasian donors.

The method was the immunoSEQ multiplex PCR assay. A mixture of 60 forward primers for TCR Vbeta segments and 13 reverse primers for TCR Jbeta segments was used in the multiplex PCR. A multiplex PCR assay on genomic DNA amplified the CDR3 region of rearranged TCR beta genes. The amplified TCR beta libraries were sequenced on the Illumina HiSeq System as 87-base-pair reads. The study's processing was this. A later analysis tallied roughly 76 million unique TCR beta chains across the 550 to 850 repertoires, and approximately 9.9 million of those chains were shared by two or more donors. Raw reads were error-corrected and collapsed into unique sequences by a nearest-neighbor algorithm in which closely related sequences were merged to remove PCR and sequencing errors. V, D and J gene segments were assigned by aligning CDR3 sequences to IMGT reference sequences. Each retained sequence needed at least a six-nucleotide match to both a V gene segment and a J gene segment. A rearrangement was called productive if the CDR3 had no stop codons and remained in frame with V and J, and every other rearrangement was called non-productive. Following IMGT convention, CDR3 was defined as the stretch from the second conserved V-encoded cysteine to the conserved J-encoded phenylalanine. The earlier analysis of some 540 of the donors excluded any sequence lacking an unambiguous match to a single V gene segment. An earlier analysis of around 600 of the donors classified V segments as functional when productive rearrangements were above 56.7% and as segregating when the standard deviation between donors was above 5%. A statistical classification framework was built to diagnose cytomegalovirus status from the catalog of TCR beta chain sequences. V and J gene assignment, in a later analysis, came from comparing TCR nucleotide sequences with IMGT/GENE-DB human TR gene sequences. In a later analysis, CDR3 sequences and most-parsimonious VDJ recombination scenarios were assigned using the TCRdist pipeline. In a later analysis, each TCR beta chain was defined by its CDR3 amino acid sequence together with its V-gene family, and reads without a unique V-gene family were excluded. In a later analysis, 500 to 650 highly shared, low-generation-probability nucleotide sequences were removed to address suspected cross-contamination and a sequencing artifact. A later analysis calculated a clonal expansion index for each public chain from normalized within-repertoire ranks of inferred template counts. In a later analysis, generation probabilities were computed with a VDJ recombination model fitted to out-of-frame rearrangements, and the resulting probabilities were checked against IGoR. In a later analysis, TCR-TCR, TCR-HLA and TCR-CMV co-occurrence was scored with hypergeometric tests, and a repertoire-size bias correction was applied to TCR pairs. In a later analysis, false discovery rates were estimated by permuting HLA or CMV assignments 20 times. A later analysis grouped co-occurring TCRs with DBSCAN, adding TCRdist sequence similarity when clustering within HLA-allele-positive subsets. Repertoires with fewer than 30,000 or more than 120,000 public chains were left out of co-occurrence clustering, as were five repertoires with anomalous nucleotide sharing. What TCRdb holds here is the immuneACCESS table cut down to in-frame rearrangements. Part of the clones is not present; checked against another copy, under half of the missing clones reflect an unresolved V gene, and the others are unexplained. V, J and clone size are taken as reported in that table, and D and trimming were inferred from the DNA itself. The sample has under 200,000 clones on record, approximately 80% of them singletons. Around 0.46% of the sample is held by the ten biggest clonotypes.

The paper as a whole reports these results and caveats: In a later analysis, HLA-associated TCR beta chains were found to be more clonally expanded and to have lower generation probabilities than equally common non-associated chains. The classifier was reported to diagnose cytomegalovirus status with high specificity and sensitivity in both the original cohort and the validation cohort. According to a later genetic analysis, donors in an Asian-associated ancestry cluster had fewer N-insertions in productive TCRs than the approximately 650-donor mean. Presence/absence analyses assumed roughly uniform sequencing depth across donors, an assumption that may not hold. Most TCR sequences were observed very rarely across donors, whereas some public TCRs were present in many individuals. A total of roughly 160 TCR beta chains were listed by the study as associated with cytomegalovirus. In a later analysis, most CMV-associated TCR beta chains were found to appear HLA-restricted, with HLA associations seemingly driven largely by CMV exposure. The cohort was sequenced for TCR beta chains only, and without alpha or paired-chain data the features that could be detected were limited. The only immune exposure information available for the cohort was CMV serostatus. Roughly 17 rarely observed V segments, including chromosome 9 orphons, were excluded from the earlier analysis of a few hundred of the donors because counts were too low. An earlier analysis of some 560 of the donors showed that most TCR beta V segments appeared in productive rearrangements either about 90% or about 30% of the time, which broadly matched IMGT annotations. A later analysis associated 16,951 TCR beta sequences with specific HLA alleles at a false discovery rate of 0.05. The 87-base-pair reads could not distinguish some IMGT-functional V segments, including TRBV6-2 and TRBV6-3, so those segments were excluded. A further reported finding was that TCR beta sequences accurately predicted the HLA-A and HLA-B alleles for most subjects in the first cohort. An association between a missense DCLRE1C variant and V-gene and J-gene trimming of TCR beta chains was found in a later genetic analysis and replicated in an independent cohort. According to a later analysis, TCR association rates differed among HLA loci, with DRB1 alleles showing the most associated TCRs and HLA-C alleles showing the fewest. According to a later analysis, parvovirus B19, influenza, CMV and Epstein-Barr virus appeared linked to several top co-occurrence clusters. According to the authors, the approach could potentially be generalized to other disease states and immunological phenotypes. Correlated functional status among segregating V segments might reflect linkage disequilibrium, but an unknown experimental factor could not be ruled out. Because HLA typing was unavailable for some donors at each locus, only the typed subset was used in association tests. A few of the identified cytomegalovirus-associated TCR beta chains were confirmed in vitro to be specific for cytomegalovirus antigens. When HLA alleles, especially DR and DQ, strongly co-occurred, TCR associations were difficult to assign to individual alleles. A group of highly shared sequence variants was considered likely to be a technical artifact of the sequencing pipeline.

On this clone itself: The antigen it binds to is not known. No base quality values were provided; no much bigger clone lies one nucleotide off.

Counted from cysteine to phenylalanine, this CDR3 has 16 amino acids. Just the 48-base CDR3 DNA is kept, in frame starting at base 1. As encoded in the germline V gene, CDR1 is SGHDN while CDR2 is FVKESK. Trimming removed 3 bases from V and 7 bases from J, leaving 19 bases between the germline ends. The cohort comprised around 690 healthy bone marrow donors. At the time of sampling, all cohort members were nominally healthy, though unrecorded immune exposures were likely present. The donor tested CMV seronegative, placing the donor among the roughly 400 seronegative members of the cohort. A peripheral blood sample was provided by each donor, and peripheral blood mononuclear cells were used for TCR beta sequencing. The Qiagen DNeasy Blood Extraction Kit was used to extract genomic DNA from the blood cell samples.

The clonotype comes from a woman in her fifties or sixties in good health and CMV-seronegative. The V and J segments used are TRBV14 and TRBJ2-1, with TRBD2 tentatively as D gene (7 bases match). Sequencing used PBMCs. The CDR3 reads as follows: CASSHLGRGAYNEQFF. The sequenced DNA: TGTGCCAGCAGCCATCTGGGCCGGGGGGCATATAATGAGCAGTTCTTC.